The present TCR beta chain was sequenced within a study of esophageal squamous cell carcinoma under preoperative chemotherapy. Study findings and constraints: After treatment, tumor-infiltrating lymphocytes apparently came partly from blood T cells. Abundant clones tended to shrink rather than expand after paclitaxel-nedaplatin. Tumor-infiltrating lymphocytes showed no significant post-chemotherapy TCR diversity increase, unlike peripheral T cells.

The time point here: after preoperative PTX-NDP chemotherapy. Preoperative chemotherapy with paclitaxel-nedaplatin was given to patients before surgery. CDR1 is MGHRA and CDR2 is YSYEKL in the germline V gene. CDR3 length: 15 amino acids. Concerning this clonotype: Its antigen is still unknown. An end of the junction does not agree with germline; a read error may underlie this.

TCRdb called the PCR reads again in MiXCR, with one record for every CDR3 protein. The data contain about 9,300 distinct CDR3 sequences, around 48% of them singletons. The sample here was taken from a patient given preoperative chemotherapy. The chain employs TRBV4-1 and TRBJ2-1; TRBD2 might be the D (6 bases). The clonotype comes from a human donor with esophageal squamous cell carcinoma. The donor label of this sample is uncertain. For the CDR3, the DNA is TGCGCCAGCGGCCAAGGATCGGGAGAAACCTACGAGCAGTTCTTC. It codes for CASGQGSGETYEQFF.